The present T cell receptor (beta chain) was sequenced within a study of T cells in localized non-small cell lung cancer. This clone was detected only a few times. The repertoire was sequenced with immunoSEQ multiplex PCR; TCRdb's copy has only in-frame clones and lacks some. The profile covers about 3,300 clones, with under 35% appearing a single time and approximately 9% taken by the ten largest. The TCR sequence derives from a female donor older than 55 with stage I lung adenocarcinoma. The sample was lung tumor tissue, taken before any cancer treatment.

The CDR3 DNA follows: TGTGCCAGCCAGAATGACATGCAGGCCACTGAAGCTTTCTTT. Its translation: CASQNDMQATEAFF. This chain connects TRBV6-8 to TRBJ1-1; D remains ambiguous. V was trimmed by 8 bases and J by 4 bases, leaving 17 bases between them. CDR1 and CDR2 (germline): MNHGY, SAAAGT. The CDR3 has 14 amino acids.